The 8 T cell receptor beta chains below come from one sample, sequenced in a study of technical replicates of blood from several donors. The protocol was immunoSEQ multiplex PCR, while the TCRdb copy is restricted to in-frame clones and leaves out a portion. This sample yields approximately 84,000 clones, of which 95% to 98% are seen a single time; approximately 0.15% belongs to the top ten. Sequences were obtained from T cells isolated from PBMCs. These receptors all come from a human donor in good health.

The chain is built from TRBV18 and TRBJ2-7, with 12 bases fitting TRBD2. V shed 3 bases and J 3 bases; nucleotides not matched to a gene: 9. Germline V gene data show CDR1 as KGHSH and CDR2 as LQKENI. This CDR3 comprises 17 residues. CDR3 nucleotides: TGTGCCAGCTCACCCTCGGGCGCTAGCGGGAGGGGCTACGAGCAGTACTTC. This codes for CASSPSGASGRGYEQYF.

The chain is built from TRBV30 and TRBJ2-3; 10 bases align to TRBD2. Germline CDR1 GTSNPN, CDR2 SVGIG (reference sequence). The V and J ends lost 7 bases and 2 bases, in that order; junction bases with no gene match: 3. The length of the CDR3 is 13 residues. Written as DNA, the CDR3 is TGTGCCTTAGCGGGGGGTCCCACAGATACGCAGTATTTT. Translating gives CALAGGPTDTQYF.

The chain joins TRBV4-1 to TRBJ2-7; TRBD1 might be the D (6 bases). Trimming removed 4 bases at V and 6 bases at J, with 25 bases between. Germline V gene data show CDR1 as MGHRA and CDR2 as YSYEKL. The CDR3 runs 17 residues. CDR3 sequence reads: CASSPITDSSIKSEQYF. CDR3 coding DNA: TGCGCCAGCAGCCCCATCACGGACAGCTCTATTAAATCCGAGCAGTACTTC.

The chain recombines TRBV20-1 with TRBJ2-1, with a tentative D call TRBD2 (6 bases). The CDR3 sequence is 11 residues long. Germline-derived CDR1 and CDR2 are DFQATT and SNEGSKA (reference sequence). The ends were cut back, 1 base at V and 14 bases at J, with 12 bases in the middle. The DNA for the CDR3 is TGCAGTGCTAGAGGTGGGACGGGGGAGTTCTTC. Amino acids: CSARGGTGEFF.

Worth noting for this clone: The junction does not match germline at one end; this may be a read error. This chain uses TRBV6-1 with TRBJ1-4, with a tentative D call TRBD1 (6 bases). Germline lookup yields CDR1 MNHNS and CDR2 SASEGT. The CDR3 has 11 amino acids. As DNA, the CDR3 is TGTGCCAGCAGTGAACCCTGGACAGTAGTTTTT. Translating it yields CASSEPWTVVF.

The rearrangement uses TRBV19 and TRBJ1-2; no clear D. The CDR3 has 12 amino acids. Germline assignment: CDR1 LNHDA and CDR2 SQIVND (reference sequence). V was clipped by 7 bases and J by 2 bases, with 8 bases between them. In DNA, the CDR3 is TGTGCCAGTAACTACCGAAACTATGGCTACACCTTC. The encoded protein is CASNYRNYGYTF.

V and J are TRBV4-1 and TRBJ2-3, with 11 bases matching TRBD1. The germline V gene encodes CDR1 MGHRA and CDR2 YSYEKL. V was clipped by 1 base and J by 2 bases; unmatched bases: 2. The CDR3 runs to 16 residues. The chain's CDR3 is CASSQGDRGSTDTQYF. DNA for the CDR3: TGCGCCAGCAGCCAAGGGGACAGGGGGTCCACAGATACGCAGTATTTT.

V is TRBV27 and J is TRBJ2-7, with TRBD2 as a possible D gene (6 bases). Germline CDR1 reads MNHEY; CDR2 reads SMNVEV (reference sequence). The CDR3 spans 12 residues. V was trimmed by 8 bases and J by 7 bases, leaving 15 bases between them. The CDR3 reads CASGGVSGEQYF. The DNA for the CDR3 is TGTGCCAGCGGCGGGGTTTCTGGGGAGCAGTACTTC.